The present T cell receptor beta chain was sequenced within a study of shared clonotypes between healthy human individuals. The V end lost 5 bases, the J end lost 0 bases, and 14 bases lay between the germline ends. The CDR3 covers 16 residues. Germline V gene data show CDR1 as SGHAT and CDR2 as FQNNGV. Assay: immunoSEQ multiplex PCR; the TCRdb copy retains only in-frame clones and omits some. The sample contains 550,000 to 850,000 clones, roughly 72% of which appear only once. Whole-study results and caveats: As a rule, naive subsets had a larger estimated richness than memory subsets. Clonotypes shared by all four sorted-subset donors had higher generation probabilities than non-shared clonotypes. The study drew on few donors, limiting represented genetic and exposure-history diversity.

About this clone itself: Antigen specificity is unknown.

This TCR came from a woman in her 30s in good health. Sequences were obtained from memory CD4+ T cells sorted from blood. Documented subset: CD45RA-negative fraction. The genes are TRBV11-2 and TRBJ2-1, with D maybe TRBD2 (5 bases). CDR3 DNA sequence: TGTGCCAGCAGCACCTTAGCGTGGAGCTCCTACAATGAGCAGTTCTTC. Its translation is CASSTLAWSSYNEQFF. Full variable domain (remainder filled in from reference TRBV11-2 and TRBJ2-1): EAGVAQSPRYKIIEKRQSVAFWCNPISGHATLYWYQQILGQGPKLLIQFQNNGVVDDSQLPKDRFSAERLKGVDSTLKIQPAKLEDSAVYLCASSTLAWSSYNEQFFGPGTRLTVL.